Listed below are T cell receptor beta chains from one sample, sequenced in a study of blood T cell repertoires in COVID-19. Measured with immunoSEQ multiplex PCR; TCRdb has only the in-frame clones, and not every one. The sample carries nearly 350,000 clones, about 83% recorded once. The sequencing input was peripheral blood. These receptors all come from a man aged 30 to 39 with active or convalescent COVID-19. Each CDR3 is given with its conserved first and last residue. The order of the fields is D gene, V gene, J gene, clone size, CDR3 protein, CDR3 DNA. D genes are given only for firm matches. The size entry is marked missing in some rows and otherwise reads once, few, many or a size class.

d_call: TRBD1
v_call: TRBV4-2
j_call: TRBJ1-4
clone_size: .
cdr3_aa: CASSQGPTGELVEKLFF
cdr3_nt: TGTGCCAGCAGCCAAGGCCCGACAGGGGAGTTGGTAGAAAAACTGTTTTTT

d_call: TRBD2
v_call: TRBV11-2
j_call: TRBJ2-1
clone_size: few
cdr3_aa: CASRRLAEWNEQFF
cdr3_nt: TGTGCCAGCAGGCGCCTAGCGGAGTGGAATGAGCAGTTCTTC

d_call: .
v_call: TRBV7-9
j_call: TRBJ1-1
clone_size: .
cdr3_aa: CASSPKTGSTEAFF
cdr3_nt: TGTGCCAGCAGCCCAAAGACGGGGAGCACTGAAGCTTTCTTT

d_call: TRBD2
v_call: TRBV10-3
j_call: TRBJ2-2
clone_size: few
cdr3_aa: CAISERLAVNTGELFF
cdr3_nt: TGTGCCATCAGTGAGCGGCTAGCGGTGAACACCGGGGAGCTGTTTTTT

d_call: .
v_call: TRBV18
j_call: TRBJ1-1
clone_size: .
cdr3_aa: CASSPRPAEAFF
cdr3_nt: TGTGCCAGCTCACCACGGCCAGCTGAAGCTTTCTTT

d_call: TRBD1
v_call: TRBV10-3
j_call: TRBJ1-4
clone_size: .
cdr3_aa: CAIRGTGEDEKLFF
cdr3_nt: TGTGCCATCAGGGGGACAGGGGAGGATGAAAAACTGTTTTTT

d_call: .
v_call: TRBV25-1
j_call: TRBJ1-6
clone_size: .
cdr3_aa: CASSERRQYYNSPLHF
cdr3_nt: TGTGCCAGCAGTGAACGGCGGCAGTACTATAATTCACCCCTCCACTTT

d_call: TRBD2
v_call: TRBV7-9
j_call: TRBJ2-1
clone_size: .
cdr3_aa: CASTLVAGGYNEQFF
cdr3_nt: TGTGCCAGCACCCTAGTAGCGGGTGGCTACAATGAGCAGTTCTTC

d_call: .
v_call: TRBV4-3
j_call: TRBJ1-1
clone_size: .
cdr3_aa: CASSREARENTEAFF
cdr3_nt: TGCGCCAGCAGCCGTGAGGCCAGGGAGAACACTGAAGCTTTCTTT

d_call: .
v_call: TRBV7-2
j_call: TRBJ1-3
clone_size: .
cdr3_aa: CASSLGGTGNTIYF
cdr3_nt: TGTGCCAGCAGCTTGGGGGGGACTGGAAACACCATATATTTT

d_call: TRBD2
v_call: TRBV30
j_call: TRBJ2-1
clone_size: .
cdr3_aa: CAWVRGVGEQFF
cdr3_nt: TGTGCCTGGGTCCGGGGGGTCGGTGAGCAGTTCTTC